This T cell receptor beta chain is from a study of Ad26.COV2.S vaccination and SARS-CoV-2 variants. The method was immunoSEQ multiplex PCR; TCRdb's version includes in-frame clones alone and lacks a portion of them. The sample records hundreds of thousands of clones, roughly 87% being singletons. V lost 2 bases to trimming and J lost 1 base, with 8 bases between them. The CDR3 covers 15 residues. Germline V gene lookup returns CDR1 LGHNT and CDR2 FRNRAP. Treatment of the sample: around 19 received Ad26.COV2.S at low or high dose, single or two shots; about 5 received placebo; per-sample allocation not given. All samples were drawn on day 63, counting from the first vaccine or placebo injection. In the vaccine, an Ad26 vector expressed the SARS-CoV-2 spike of the Wuhan strain.

The receptor was derived from a person between 18 and 59 years old who received the Ad26.COV2.S COVID-19 vaccine or a placebo. The source was peripheral blood, collected in a trial of Ad26.COV2.S vaccine versus placebo. The genes are TRBV12-5 and TRBJ2-2, with D unresolved. CDR3 region: CASGLRAGNTGELFF. In DNA, the CDR3 is TGTGCTAGTGGTTTGAGGGCAGGGAACACCGGGGAGCTGTTTTTT.